These T cell receptor beta chains were read from a single sample in a study of shared clonotypes between healthy human individuals. TCRdb's table, derived via immunoSEQ multiplex PCR, lists solely in-frame clones and lacks some. The table has roughly 2 million clones, roughly 94% seen once. The sample taken for sequencing was naive CD4+ T cells sorted from blood. The receptors here all came from a man younger than 30 in good health. Both conserved end residues are part of each CDR3. D genes are given only for firm matches. Rows may omit the clone size; those that give it use once, few, many or a size class.

>.|.|TRBV28|TRBJ2-5
CASSPTRGGRDTQYF
TGTGCCAGCAGTCCCACCCGCGGAGGAAGAGATACCCAGTACTTC
>.|.|TRBV9|TRBJ2-1
CASSERGDYYNEQFF
TGTGCCAGCAGCGAGAGGGGGGATTATTACAATGAGCAGTTCTTC
>.|once|TRBV29-1|TRBJ2-7
CSVEVPGTPIYEQYF
TGCAGCGTTGAAGTACCCGGGACACCCATTTACGAGCAGTACTTC
>.|.|TRBV7-8|TRBJ2-2
CASSPVKTGELFF
TGTGCCAGCAGCCCCGTTAAGACCGGGGAGCTGTTTTTT
>TRBD1|once|TRBV7-8|TRBJ1-4
CASSLGTGGHEKLFF
TGTGCCAGCAGCTTAGGGACAGGGGGCCATGAAAAACTGTTTTTT
>.|.|TRBV5-1|TRBJ2-6
CASTPDTGASGANVLTF
TGCGCCAGCACCCCTGATACAGGAGCTTCTGGGGCCAACGTCCTGACTTTC
>.|.|TRBV30|TRBJ1-4
CAWSDDGPGEKLFF
TGTGCCTGGAGCGACGACGGCCCGGGGGAAAAACTGTTTTTT
>.|once|TRBV4-3|TRBJ2-1
CASSQDTGRNEQFF
TGCGCCAGCAGCCAAGATACAGGGCGCAATGAGCAGTTCTTC
>.|.|TRBV27|TRBJ2-3
CASSSLGRGPADTQYF
TGTGCCAGCAGTTCCCTTGGACGGGGGCCGGCAGATACGCAGTATTTT
>.|.|TRBV30|TRBJ2-1
CAWSTGLEQFF
TGTGCCTGGAGTACCGGACTAGAGCAGTTCTTC